This T cell receptor (beta chain) originates from a study of PD-1 blockade in classical Hodgkin lymphoma. Time point meaning: cycle 4 day 1 (C4D1), after less than 7 weeks of nivolumab. There was relapse after autologous stem cell transplantation in every patient, and there was variation in brentuximab vedotin exposure. Magnetic depletion of non-target cells from thawed PBMCs yielded purified CD8+ T cells. TCRdb's table, derived via immunoSEQ multiplex PCR, lists solely in-frame clones and lacks some. The data hold more than 13,000 clones, with about nine tenths observed a single time. Per germline, CDR1 PRHDT and CDR2 FYEKMQ (reference sequence). The junction had 4 bases not matched to a gene; V was cut back by 0 bases and J by 5 bases. The CDR3 loop spans 15 amino acids.

The sample in question was CD8+ T cells from blood, obtained before the fourth cycle of nivolumab. The receptor's source is a human donor with classical Hodgkin lymphoma. The chain joins TRBV13 to TRBJ2-7; 10 nucleotides line up with TRBD2. The DNA for the CDR3 is TGTGCCAGCAGCTTAGGAACTAGCGGGGTTGACGAGCAGTACTTC. Amino acids: CASSLGTSGVDEQYF.